A selection of T cell receptor beta chains follows, all from one sample in a study of T and B cells in COVID-19 patients. TCRdb re-derived calls from the multiplex PCR reads in MiXCR, one entry per CDR3 protein. The sample lists around 3,300 distinct CDR3 sequences, approximately 24% occurring once. Sequencing input: blood. Source of these receptors: a human donor with active COVID-19. The CDR3 runs from the conserved cysteine through the conserved F or W. A D gene is named only where the DNA matches it firmly. The size entry is marked missing in some rows and otherwise reads once, few, many or a size class.

d_call: TRBD1; cdr3_length: 15; v_call: TRBV7-6; clone_size: medium-sized; j_call: TRBJ2-5; cdr3_aa: CASSQGTGPQETQYF; cdr3_nt: TGTGCCAGCAGCCAAGGGACAGGGCCACAAGAGACCCAGTACTTC
d_call: -; cdr3_length: 15; v_call: TRBV6-5; clone_size: -; j_call: TRBJ2-1; cdr3_aa: CASSSPRQIDNEQFF; cdr3_nt: TGTGCCAGCAGTTCTCCGCGACAGATTGACAATGAGCAGTTCTTC
d_call: TRBD1; cdr3_length: 14; v_call: TRBV30; clone_size: medium-sized; j_call: TRBJ2-5; cdr3_aa: CALEGQGIIKTQYF; cdr3_nt: TGTGCCTTGGAAGGACAGGGGATTATAAAGACCCAGTACTTC
d_call: TRBD1; cdr3_length: 15; v_call: TRBV15; clone_size: medium-sized; j_call: TRBJ1-5; cdr3_aa: CATSKPGQGNQPQHF; cdr3_nt: TGTGCCACCAGCAAACCGGGACAGGGGAATCAGCCCCAGCATTTT
d_call: TRBD2; cdr3_length: 17; v_call: TRBV4-2; clone_size: few; j_call: TRBJ2-3; cdr3_aa: CASSEHMTSGSTDTQYF; cdr3_nt: TGTGCCAGCAGCGAGCATATGACGAGCGGGAGTACAGATACGCAGTATTTT
d_call: -; cdr3_length: 15; v_call: TRBV6-1; clone_size: medium-sized; j_call: TRBJ2-7; cdr3_aa: CASRLSTGSSYEQYF; cdr3_nt: TGTGCCAGCAGACTCAGCACGGGAAGCTCCTACGAGCAGTACTTC
d_call: -; cdr3_length: 12; v_call: TRBV18; clone_size: -; j_call: TRBJ2-3; cdr3_aa: CASSPGTDTQYF; cdr3_nt: TGTGCCAGCTCACCGGGAACAGATACGCAGTATTTT
d_call: TRBD2; cdr3_length: 14; v_call: TRBV4-3; clone_size: -; j_call: TRBJ2-3; cdr3_aa: CASSQGGGRDTQYF; cdr3_nt: TGCGCCAGCAGCCAAGGGGGGGGTAGGGATACGCAGTATTTT
d_call: TRBD2; cdr3_length: 14; v_call: TRBV12-3/TRBV12-4; clone_size: medium-sized; j_call: TRBJ2-1; cdr3_aa: CASPLAAPYNEQFF; cdr3_nt: TGTGCCAGCCCCCTAGCGGCCCCTTACAATGAGCAGTTCTTC
d_call: -; cdr3_length: 13; v_call: TRBV28; clone_size: -; j_call: TRBJ1-2; cdr3_aa: CANSFSEGYGYTF; cdr3_nt: TGTGCCAACAGTTTTTCCGAGGGCTATGGCTACACCTTC
d_call: -; cdr3_length: 11; v_call: TRBV5-6; clone_size: few; j_call: TRBJ2-7; cdr3_aa: CASSLKYEQYF; cdr3_nt: TGTGCCAGCAGCTTGAAATACGAGCAGTACTTC
d_call: TRBD1; cdr3_length: 20; v_call: TRBV6-1; clone_size: few; j_call: TRBJ1-1; cdr3_aa: CASSHPFAGTGGEGSTEAFF; cdr3_nt: TGTGCCAGCAGTCATCCCTTCGCCGGGACAGGGGGCGAGGGCTCCACTGAAGCTTTCTTT
d_call: -; cdr3_length: 14; v_call: TRBV24-1; clone_size: -; j_call: TRBJ1-1; cdr3_aa: CATFGGHLNTEAFF; cdr3_nt: TGTGCCACATTCGGCGGACACCTAAACACTGAAGCTTTCTTT
d_call: TRBD1; cdr3_length: 16; v_call: TRBV6-2/TRBV6-3; clone_size: medium-sized; j_call: TRBJ2-7; cdr3_aa: CASSYSGGQGHYEQYF; cdr3_nt: TGTGCCAGCAGTTACTCGGGGGGACAGGGGCACTACGAGCAGTACTTC
d_call: -; cdr3_length: 18; v_call: TRBV19; clone_size: large; j_call: TRBJ2-6; cdr3_aa: CASSIRGGSLSGANVLTF; cdr3_nt: TGTGCCAGTAGTATAAGGGGCGGAAGCCTCTCTGGGGCCAACGTCCTGACTTTC
d_call: -; cdr3_length: 14; v_call: TRBV7-9; clone_size: -; j_call: TRBJ2-3; cdr3_aa: CASSGRGSTDTQYF; cdr3_nt: TGTGCCAGCAGCGGCAGGGGTAGCACAGATACGCAGTATTTT
d_call: TRBD1; cdr3_length: 15; v_call: TRBV18; clone_size: few; j_call: TRBJ1-5; cdr3_aa: CASSPRDRGNQPQHF; cdr3_nt: TGTGCCAGCTCACCCCGGGACAGGGGGAACCAGCCCCAGCATTTT
d_call: TRBD1; cdr3_length: 15; v_call: TRBV4-1; clone_size: once; j_call: TRBJ1-2; cdr3_aa: CASSQAGTGADGYTF; cdr3_nt: TGCGCCAGCAGCCAAGCCGGGACAGGGGCGGATGGCTACACCTTC
d_call: -; cdr3_length: 15; v_call: TRBV4-2; clone_size: -; j_call: TRBJ2-5; cdr3_aa: CASSQESSSQETQYF; cdr3_nt: TGTGCCAGCAGCCAAGAAAGTAGCAGCCAAGAGACCCAGTACTTC
d_call: TRBD1; cdr3_length: 13; v_call: TRBV29-1; clone_size: large; j_call: TRBJ2-5; cdr3_aa: CSLGKGAGETQYF; cdr3_nt: TGCAGCCTCGGAAAGGGGGCAGGAGAGACCCAGTACTTC
d_call: -; cdr3_length: 14; v_call: TRBV7-2; clone_size: medium-sized; j_call: TRBJ2-2; cdr3_aa: CASSRVRESGELFF; cdr3_nt: TGTGCCAGCAGCCGCGTGCGGGAAAGCGGGGAGCTGTTTTTT
d_call: TRBD2; cdr3_length: 16; v_call: TRBV27; clone_size: medium-sized; j_call: TRBJ2-1; cdr3_aa: CASSSEPGLAQNEQFF; cdr3_nt: TGTGCCAGCAGTTCAGAGCCGGGACTAGCCCAAAATGAGCAGTTCTTC
d_call: -; cdr3_length: 14; v_call: TRBV6-2/TRBV6-3; clone_size: medium-sized; j_call: TRBJ2-7; cdr3_aa: CASSPWDGAYEQYF; cdr3_nt: TGTGCCAGCAGCCCTTGGGACGGGGCCTACGAGCAGTACTTC
d_call: -; cdr3_length: 14; v_call: TRBV27; clone_size: medium-sized; j_call: TRBJ2-5; cdr3_aa: CASSLSGQSGAQYF; cdr3_nt: TGTGCCAGCAGTTTATCGGGACAGAGCGGGGCCCAGTACTTC
d_call: -; cdr3_length: 12; v_call: TRBV30; clone_size: medium-sized; j_call: TRBJ2-5; cdr3_aa: CVVKRPQETQYF; cdr3_nt: TGTGTCGTAAAGAGACCTCAAGAGACCCAGTACTTC
d_call: -; cdr3_length: 16; v_call: TRBV20-1; clone_size: few; j_call: TRBJ2-2; cdr3_aa: CSARVGGRRDTGELFF; cdr3_nt: TGCAGTGCTAGAGTTGGGGGGCGAAGGGACACCGGGGAGCTGTTTTTT
d_call: -; cdr3_length: 15; v_call: TRBV6-2/TRBV6-3; clone_size: medium-sized; j_call: TRBJ2-2; cdr3_aa: CASSYSGGATGELFF; cdr3_nt: TGTGCCAGCAGTTACTCGGGCGGGGCCACCGGGGAGCTGTTTTTT
d_call: TRBD2; cdr3_length: 14; v_call: TRBV19; clone_size: large; j_call: TRBJ2-7; cdr3_aa: CASSTVGLAGEQYF; cdr3_nt: TGTGCCAGTAGTACGGTGGGACTAGCGGGAGAGCAGTACTTC
d_call: -; cdr3_length: 14; v_call: TRBV27; clone_size: medium-sized; j_call: TRBJ2-7; cdr3_aa: CASSLKGVDYEQYF; cdr3_nt: TGTGCCAGCAGTTTAAAGGGGGTAGACTACGAGCAGTACTTC
d_call: -; cdr3_length: 16; v_call: TRBV5-4; clone_size: few; j_call: TRBJ1-6; cdr3_aa: CASSHEWAQENSPLHF; cdr3_nt: TGTGCCAGCAGCCACGAATGGGCGCAGGAAAATTCACCCCTCCACTTT
d_call: TRBD1; cdr3_length: 15; v_call: TRBV6-2/TRBV6-3; clone_size: -; j_call: TRBJ2-1; cdr3_aa: CASSYRGQGASEQFF; cdr3_nt: TGTGCCAGCAGTTACAGGGGACAGGGAGCAAGTGAGCAGTTCTTC
d_call: -; cdr3_length: 11; v_call: TRBV6-5; clone_size: medium-sized; j_call: TRBJ1-1; cdr3_aa: CASRGNTEAFF; cdr3_nt: TGTGCCAGCAGGGGGAACACTGAAGCTTTCTTT
d_call: -; cdr3_length: 13; v_call: TRBV18; clone_size: medium-sized; j_call: TRBJ2-7; cdr3_aa: CASSSGTGYEQYF; cdr3_nt: TGTGCCAGCTCATCGGGCACGGGCTACGAGCAGTACTTC
d_call: -; cdr3_length: 18; v_call: TRBV4-3; clone_size: -; j_call: TRBJ1-5; cdr3_aa: CASSQEIRIPFSNQPQHF; cdr3_nt: TGTGCCAGCAGCCAAGAAATTCGGATACCATTTAGCAATCAGCCCCAGCATTTT
d_call: TRBD2; cdr3_length: 16; v_call: TRBV20-1; clone_size: few; j_call: TRBJ2-7; cdr3_aa: CSALGTSGRGSYEQYF; cdr3_nt: TGCAGTGCCCTAGGGACTAGCGGGAGGGGGTCCTACGAGCAGTACTTC
d_call: TRBD1; cdr3_length: 14; v_call: TRBV29-1; clone_size: large; j_call: TRBJ1-5; cdr3_aa: CSVLTGGPNQPQHF; cdr3_nt: TGCAGCGTGTTGACAGGGGGCCCTAATCAGCCCCAGCATTTT
d_call: -; cdr3_length: 13; v_call: TRBV6-2/TRBV6-3; clone_size: -; j_call: TRBJ1-2; cdr3_aa: CASSYDFGMGYTF; cdr3_nt: TGTGCCAGCAGTTACGACTTTGGAATGGGCTACACCTTC
d_call: TRBD1; cdr3_length: 12; v_call: TRBV30; clone_size: medium-sized; j_call: TRBJ2-1; cdr3_aa: CAWGQGAVEQFF; cdr3_nt: TGTGCCTGGGGACAGGGGGCTGTTGAGCAGTTCTTC
d_call: TRBD2; cdr3_length: 19; v_call: TRBV19; clone_size: medium-sized; j_call: TRBJ2-6; cdr3_aa: CASSWGTSGANSGANVLTF; cdr3_nt: TGTGCCAGTAGTTGGGGGACTAGCGGGGCCAACTCTGGGGCCAACGTCCTGACTTTC
d_call: TRBD1; cdr3_length: 15; v_call: TRBV6-1; clone_size: medium-sized; j_call: TRBJ2-7; cdr3_aa: CASSTQGAFSYEQYF; cdr3_nt: TGTGCCAGCAGTACACAGGGGGCCTTCTCCTACGAGCAGTACTTC
d_call: TRBD1; cdr3_length: 15; v_call: TRBV7-9; clone_size: few; j_call: TRBJ2-1; cdr3_aa: CASSRDRVLVGEQFF; cdr3_nt: TGTGCCAGCAGCCGAGACAGGGTCCTTGTTGGTGAGCAGTTCTTC
d_call: -; cdr3_length: 14; v_call: TRBV5-4; clone_size: few; j_call: TRBJ1-1; cdr3_aa: CASSLNGGNAEAFF; cdr3_nt: TGTGCCAGCAGCCTAAACGGGGGAAATGCTGAAGCTTTCTTT
d_call: TRBD2; cdr3_length: 19; v_call: TRBV30; clone_size: medium-sized; j_call: TRBJ2-3; cdr3_aa: CAWSVLWTSGSRGTDTQYF; cdr3_nt: TGTGCCTGGAGTGTACTTTGGACTAGCGGGAGTAGGGGAACAGATACGCAGTATTTT
d_call: -; cdr3_length: 18; v_call: TRBV13; clone_size: few; j_call: TRBJ2-7; cdr3_aa: CASSSPSQKPPLRYEQYF; cdr3_nt: TGTGCCAGCAGCTCCCCGTCTCAGAAGCCCCCCCTACGCTACGAGCAGTACTTC
d_call: TRBD1; cdr3_length: 15; v_call: TRBV19; clone_size: -; j_call: TRBJ1-1; cdr3_aa: CASRWTGRVNTEAFF; cdr3_nt: TGTGCCAGTAGATGGACAGGACGAGTGAACACTGAAGCTTTCTTT
d_call: -; cdr3_length: 12; v_call: TRBV6-5; clone_size: -; j_call: TRBJ1-1; cdr3_aa: CASSSPGGEAFF; cdr3_nt: TGTGCCAGCAGTTCCCCCGGGGGGGAAGCTTTCTTT
d_call: TRBD2; cdr3_length: 14; v_call: TRBV5-6; clone_size: medium-sized; j_call: TRBJ2-5; cdr3_aa: CASSGGGYQETQYF; cdr3_nt: TGTGCCAGCAGCGGGGGGGGGTACCAAGAGACCCAGTACTTC
d_call: -; cdr3_length: 11; v_call: TRBV6-1; clone_size: medium-sized; j_call: TRBJ1-2; cdr3_aa: CASRAAWGYTF; cdr3_nt: TGTGCCAGCAGGGCCGCCTGGGGCTACACCTTC
d_call: -; cdr3_length: 14; v_call: TRBV6-5; clone_size: medium-sized; j_call: TRBJ2-2; cdr3_aa: CASHESGTGGELFF; cdr3_nt: TGTGCCAGCCACGAATCAGGGACGGGCGGGGAGCTGTTTTTT